A selection of T cell receptor beta chains follows, all from one sample in a study of cytomegalovirus exposure and HLA in healthy donors. Data came from immunoSEQ multiplex PCR; TCRdb stores just in-frame clones and leaves some out. This table has fewer than 200,000 clones, roughly 80% appearing once. Sequenced: PBMCs. The receptors were sampled from a man in his forties or fifties in good health and CMV-seronegative. CDR3s include the opening cysteine and the closing phenylalanine or tryptophan. D genes are given only for firm matches. Rows may omit the clone size; those that give it use once, few, many or a size class.

size: .; J: TRBJ1-1; V: TRBV11-3; D: TRBD1; CDR3: CASSLWPGGRTEAFF; DNA: TGTGCCAGCAGCTTATGGCCAGGGGGAAGAACTGAAGCTTTCTTT
size: .; J: TRBJ1-6; V: TRBV9; D: TRBD1; CDR3: CASSGSPRQGTRSPLHF; DNA: TGTGCCAGCAGCGGATCCCCCAGACAGGGCACCCGGTCACCCCTCCACTTT
size: .; J: TRBJ2-5; V: TRBV19; D: .; CDR3: CASRQGGRAQETQYF; DNA: TGTGCCAGTAGACAGGGAGGGAGGGCCCAAGAGACCCAGTACTTC
size: .; J: TRBJ1-5; V: TRBV11-1; D: .; CDR3: CASSTEGRQPQHF; DNA: TGTGCCAGCAGTACGGAGGGACGTCAGCCCCAGCATTTT
size: .; J: TRBJ1-2; V: TRBV6-5; D: TRBD1; CDR3: CASRTQGYYGYTF; DNA: TGTGCCAGCAGGACACAGGGGTACTATGGCTACACCTTC
size: few; J: TRBJ2-7; V: TRBV10-3; D: .; CDR3: CAPSDGLGREQYF; DNA: TGTGCCCCCTCGGATGGATTGGGCAGGGAGCAGTACTTC
size: .; J: TRBJ1-4; V: TRBV7-8; D: .; CDR3: CASSGRRDLWEKLFF; DNA: TGTGCCAGCAGCGGTAGGAGGGACCTTTGGGAAAAACTGTTTTTT
size: once; J: TRBJ2-2; V: TRBV30; D: TRBD2; CDR3: CAWGTTWAGELFF; DNA: TGTGCCTGGGGGACTACGTGGGCCGGGGAGCTGTTTTTT
size: .; J: TRBJ2-7; V: TRBV27; D: TRBD1; CDR3: CASSQQRTGRYEQYF; DNA: TGTGCCAGCAGCCAACAAAGGACAGGGCGGTACGAGCAGTACTTC
size: .; J: TRBJ1-1; V: TRBV10-2; D: .; CDR3: CASSEQGGTEAFF; DNA: TGCGCCAGCAGTGAGCAGGGAGGGACTGAAGCTTTCTTT
size: .; J: TRBJ2-5; V: TRBV4-1; D: TRBD2; CDR3: CASSQDPPVSGYVETQYF; DNA: TGCGCCAGCAGCCAAGACCCCCCCGTTAGCGGGTATGTAGAGACCCAGTACTTC
size: once; J: TRBJ1-5; V: TRBV6-6; D: .; CDR3: CASSYAGDSNQPQHF; DNA: TGTGCCAGCAGTTACGCGGGGGATAGCAATCAGCCCCAGCATTTT
size: .; J: TRBJ1-2; V: TRBV2; D: .; CDR3: CASTRQSQFYYGYTF; DNA: TGTGCCAGCACACGACAGTCACAGTTTTACTATGGCTACACCTTC
size: .; J: TRBJ2-7; V: TRBV28; D: .; CDR3: CASSSPGLRYEQYF; DNA: TGTGCCAGCAGTTCACCGGGACTTAGATACGAGCAGTACTTC
size: .; J: TRBJ2-2; V: TRBV5-4; D: TRBD1; CDR3: CASSHRGQGNTGELFF; DNA: TGTGCCAGCAGCCACCGGGGACAGGGGAACACCGGGGAGCTGTTTTTT
size: .; J: TRBJ1-1; V: TRBV6-1; D: TRBD1; CDR3: CASEGQENTEAFF; DNA: TGTGCCAGCGAGGGACAGGAGAACACTGAAGCTTTCTTT
size: .; J: TRBJ2-7; V: TRBV7-9; D: .; CDR3: CSSSLTSREQYF; DNA: TGTTCCAGCAGCTTAACAAGCAGGGAGCAGTACTTC
size: few; J: TRBJ1-5; V: TRBV19; D: .; CDR3: CASHPLAASHQPQHF; DNA: TGTGCCAGCCACCCTCTCGCGGCCAGCCATCAGCCCCAGCATTTT
size: .; J: TRBJ2-2; V: TRBV28; D: .; CDR3: CASSPGTGELFF; DNA: TGTGCCAGCAGTCCGGGCACCGGGGAGCTGTTTTTT
size: once; J: TRBJ2-3; V: TRBV7-2; D: .; CDR3: CASSFRGGSSTDTQYF; DNA: TGTGCCAGCAGCTTCAGAGGGGGATCTAGCACAGATACGCAGTATTTT
size: once; J: TRBJ1-4; V: TRBV7-6; D: TRBD1; CDR3: CASSGVSGTANEKLFF; DNA: TGTGCCAGCAGCGGGGTGTCGGGGACAGCTAATGAAAAACTGTTTTTT
size: .; J: TRBJ2-3; V: TRBV6-1; D: TRBD1; CDR3: CASISGQGSDTQYF; DNA: TGTGCCAGCATTTCGGGACAGGGGTCAGATACGCAGTATTTT
size: once; J: TRBJ2-1; V: TRBV7-3; D: TRBD1; CDR3: CASSLTGQGARNEQFF; DNA: TGTGCCAGCAGCTTAACAGGACAGGGGGCGCGGAATGAGCAGTTCTTC
size: few; J: TRBJ2-3; V: TRBV6-6; D: .; CDR3: CASSYRDTTDTQYF; DNA: TGTGCCAGCAGTTACCGGGACACCACAGATACGCAGTATTTT
size: few; J: TRBJ2-5; V: TRBV4-3; D: .; CDR3: CASSQDSQETQYF; DNA: TGCGCCAGCAGCCAAGATAGCCAAGAGACCCAGTACTTC
size: once; J: TRBJ1-5; V: TRBV18; D: .; CDR3: CASSAITGRQPQHF; DNA: TGTGCCAGCTCAGCCATTACAGGGCGTCAGCCCCAGCATTTT
size: once; J: TRBJ2-3; V: TRBV19; D: TRBD2; CDR3: CASRRTSGTDTQYF; DNA: TGTGCCAGTAGGAGGACTAGCGGAACAGATACGCAGTATTTT
size: .; J: TRBJ2-7; V: TRBV7-2; D: TRBD1; CDR3: CASSRDRGRYEQYF; DNA: TGTGCCAGCAGCCGGGACAGGGGGAGGTACGAGCAGTACTTC
size: .; J: TRBJ1-4; V: TRBV29-1; D: .; CDR3: CSVGEGGVEKLFF; DNA: TGCAGCGTTGGAGAGGGAGGGGTTGAAAAACTGTTTTTT
size: once; J: TRBJ2-7; V: TRBV6-1; D: .; CDR3: CASSEAGNRAYEQYF; DNA: TGTGCCAGCAGTGAAGCCGGGAATCGGGCCTACGAGCAGTACTTC
size: .; J: TRBJ1-2; V: TRBV27; D: TRBD1; CDR3: CASSPRGRLGHGYTF; DNA: TGTGCCAGCAGTCCCAGGGGGCGCTTGGGACATGGCTACACCTTC
size: .; J: TRBJ2-7; V: TRBV9; D: TRBD2; CDR3: CASSGTSGTYEQYF; DNA: TGTGCCAGCAGCGGGACTAGCGGGACCTACGAGCAGTACTTC
size: .; J: TRBJ2-1; V: TRBV5-1; D: .; CDR3: CASSFGTYYNEQFF; DNA: TGCGCCAGCAGCTTTGGGACATACTACAATGAGCAGTTCTTC
size: .; J: TRBJ2-1; V: TRBV27; D: TRBD1; CDR3: CASSLKGAVYNEQFF; DNA: TGTGCCAGCAGTTTAAAGGGGGCGGTCTACAATGAGCAGTTCTTC
size: .; J: TRBJ2-3; V: TRBV5-1; D: TRBD2; CDR3: CASSDLTSGATDTQYF; DNA: TGCGCCAGCAGCGATCTTACTAGCGGAGCCACAGATACGCAGTATTTT
size: .; J: TRBJ2-3; V: TRBV19; D: TRBD1; CDR3: CASTPPGQATDTQYF; DNA: TGTGCCAGTACCCCTCCGGGACAGGCGACAGATACGCAGTATTTT
size: .; J: TRBJ1-2; V: TRBV25-1; D: TRBD1; CDR3: CASSEGDRANTF; DNA: TGTGCCAGCAGTGAAGGTGACAGGGCGAACACCTTC
size: .; J: TRBJ2-7; V: TRBV11-2; D: .; CDR3: CASSPRRTAIYEQYF; DNA: TGTGCCAGCAGCCCCCGTAGAACAGCCATCTACGAGCAGTACTTC
size: .; J: TRBJ2-1; V: TRBV6-1; D: .; CDR3: CASTDRTDEQFF; DNA: TGTGCCAGCACTGACAGAACAGATGAGCAGTTCTTC
size: .; J: TRBJ1-2; V: TRBV6-5; D: .; CDR3: CASTPYRDYGYTF; DNA: TGTGCCAGCACCCCGTACAGGGACTATGGCTACACCTTC
size: few; J: TRBJ1-1; V: TRBV2; D: .; CDR3: CASSVDTEAFF; DNA: TGTGCCAGCAGTGTCGACACTGAAGCTTTCTTT
size: .; J: TRBJ2-1; V: TRBV14; D: TRBD2; CDR3: CASSQVWGLAGGDEQFF; DNA: TGTGCCAGCAGCCAAGTTTGGGGACTAGCGGGAGGCGATGAGCAGTTCTTC
size: .; J: TRBJ2-1; V: TRBV11-3; D: TRBD1; CDR3: CASSSQGVEYNEQFF; DNA: TGTGCCAGCAGCTCACAGGGGGTGGAATACAATGAGCAGTTCTTC
size: few; J: TRBJ2-2; V: TRBV4-2; D: .; CDR3: CASSPRGERDTGELFF; DNA: TGTGCCAGCAGCCCGCGGGGAGAACGGGACACCGGGGAGCTGTTTTTT
size: .; J: TRBJ2-1; V: TRBV7-9; D: .; CDR3: CASSPQGNSYNEQFF; DNA: TGTGCCAGCAGCCCGCAGGGGAACTCCTACAATGAGCAGTTCTTC
size: few; J: TRBJ1-6; V: TRBV5-1; D: TRBD1; CDR3: CASSLDGTANSPLHF; DNA: TGCGCCAGCAGCCTGGATGGGACAGCAAATTCACCCCTCCACTTT
size: few; J: TRBJ1-4; V: TRBV14; D: TRBD1; CDR3: CASSPGTVATNEKLFF; DNA: TGTGCCAGCAGCCCCGGGACAGTTGCAACTAATGAAAAACTGTTTTTT
size: .; J: TRBJ1-6; V: TRBV9; D: .; CDR3: CASSPDTEALHF; DNA: TGTGCCAGCAGCCCAGACACGGAAGCCCTCCACTTT
size: .; J: TRBJ2-7; V: TRBV6-1; D: TRBD1; CDR3: CASRPSGTGNHEQYF; DNA: TGTGCCAGCAGACCCTCCGGGACAGGGAACCACGAGCAGTACTTC
size: .; J: TRBJ2-5; V: TRBV7-2; D: .; CDR3: CASTTIAGRGETQYF; DNA: TGTGCCAGCACCACCATAGCTGGGAGGGGGGAGACCCAGTACTTC
size: .; J: TRBJ2-1; V: TRBV5-8; D: TRBD2; CDR3: CASSYSGRIGSYNEQFF; DNA: TGTGCCAGCAGCTATAGCGGGAGAATCGGCTCCTACAATGAGCAGTTCTTC
size: once; J: TRBJ2-7; V: TRBV7-9; D: TRBD1; CDR3: CASSPGQVSSYEQYF; DNA: TGTGCCAGCAGCCCGGGACAGGTGAGCTCCTACGAGCAGTACTTC